These 18 T cell receptor beta chains share one sample of origin, sequenced in a study of blood T cells in healthy people across ages. With a J-beta primer mix and a sample-barcoded 5' primer, a second PCR ran about 6 to 11 cycles. Each CDR3 protein is one row after TCRdb ran MiXCR on the 5' RACE reads. The sample records 800,000 to 950,000 distinct CDR3 sequences, roughly 28% being singletons. These data were likewise used in another study, on T cells of mothers and their children.

Sequencing was carried out using blood. The receptors here all came from a woman in her forties in good health.

This chain links TRBV30 with TRBJ1-5; tentatively, D is TRBD1 (6 bases). V dropped 1 base and J dropped 6 bases, with 10 bases sitting between them. Per the germline V gene, CDR1 is GTSNPN and CDR2 is SVGIG (reference sequence). This CDR3 is 13 amino acids long. As DNA, the CDR3 is TGTGCCTGGAGTGGGACAGTGGGTCAGCCCCAGCATTTT. Protein sequence: CAWSGTVGQPQHF.

This clonotype was counted between two and nine times. The genes are TRBV24-1 and TRBJ2-3; D gene ambiguous. This CDR3 comprises 14 residues. Trimming removed 5 bases at V and 2 bases at J, with 10 bases between. Germline-derived CDR1 and CDR2 are KGHDR and SFDVKD. CDR3 sequence (DNA): TGTGCCACCAGTGGCGTAACAGTCACAGATACGCAGTATTTT. This codes for CATSGVTVTDTQYF.

Many counts were recorded for this clonotype. CDR3 DNA: TGCAGTGCTAGAGATCATGGACAGCTCTACAATGAGCAGTTCTTC. This sequence encodes CSARDHGQLYNEQFF. The rearrangement joins TRBV20-1 to TRBJ2-1; perhaps TRBD1 as D (6 bases). This CDR3 region has 15 residues. The V gene's germline CDR1 is DFQATT and CDR2 SNEGSKA (reference sequence). V dropped 0 bases and J dropped 3 bases, with 12 bases sitting between them.

The chain employs TRBV2 and TRBJ2-1; D not resolved. The CDR3 length is 15 residues. Germline V gene data show CDR1 as SNHLY and CDR2 as FYNNEI. Trimming cost V 2 bases and J 7 bases, with 15 bases left between them. CDR3 sequence (DNA): TGTGCCAGCAGTGAATGCCTCTTTGTTGGTAATGAGCAGTTCTTC. As protein: CASSECLFVGNEQFF.

Remarks on this clonotype: A read error may be the cause here, since a much bigger clone is one base away. V gene TRBV28 combines with J gene TRBJ2-6, with 10 bases fitting TRBD1. CDR3 length: 20 amino acids. The germline V gene encodes CDR1 MDHEN and CDR2 SYDVKM. The CDR3 reads CASSSNRDRGRHRGANVRTF. Written as DNA, the CDR3 is TGTGCCAGCAGTTCCAACCGGGACAGGGGTCGACATAGGGGGGCCAACGTCCGGACTTTC. Drawing the rest from reference TRBV28 and TRBJ2-6, the complete variable domain is DVKVTQSSRYLVKRTGEKVFLECVQDMDHENMFWYRQDPGLGLRLIYFSYDVKMKEKGDIPEGYSVSREKKERFSLILESASTNQTSMYLCASSSNRDRGRHRGANVRTFGAGSRLTVL.

The V and J genes are TRBV29-1 and TRBJ2-2; TRBD1 matches 7 bases. Unmatched junction bases numbered 17, after V lost 6 bases and J lost 7 bases. The CDR3 has 16 residues. Germline loops: CDR1 SQVTM, CDR2 ANQGSEA. The CDR3 DNA follows: TGCAGCGTGTCTCCCGGGACAGACCTTGTAGGCGGGGAGCTGTTTTTT. It translates to CSVSPGTDLVGGELFF.

V and J are TRBV2 and TRBJ1-1; D ambiguous. Germline V CDR1 and CDR2: SNHLY, FYNNEI. The CDR3 is 14 residues long. Trimming left V 3 bases short and J 0 bases short, with 8 bases between. This CDR3 reads CASSDNSMNTEAFF. CDR3 nucleotide sequence: TGTGCCAGCAGTGATAACAGCATGAACACTGAAGCTTTCTTT.

This clonotype was picked up many times. The rearrangement uses TRBV28 and TRBJ2-7; TRBD1 agrees at 10 bases. CDR3 length: 15 residues. The germline CDR1 and CDR2 sequences are MDHEN and SYDVKM. V lost 3 bases, J lost 4 bases, and 6 bases stayed unmatched. CDR3 in DNA: TGTGCCAGCAGTTTTGTGGGACAGGGGATGTACGAGCAGTACTTC. Its translation is CASSFVGQGMYEQYF. The whole variable domain, remainder taken from reference TRBV28 and TRBJ2-7, is DVKVTQSSRYLVKRTGEKVFLECVQDMDHENMFWYRQDPGLGLRLIYFSYDVKMKEKGDIPEGYSVSREKKERFSLILESASTNQTSMYLCASSFVGQGMYEQYFGPGTRLTVT.

In this sample, this clonotype turned up a few times. The chain recombines TRBV5-1 with TRBJ2-5, with D perhaps matching TRBD1 (6 bases). Looked up from germline, CDR1 is SGHRS and CDR2 is YFSETQ. The length of the CDR3 is 14 residues. V lost 2 bases to trimming and J lost 3 bases, with 11 bases between them. The DNA of the CDR3 is TGCGCCAGCAGCTTAGGACAGATCGAAGAGACCCAGTACTTC. Its protein product is CASSLGQIEETQYF.

This clonotype occurred many times. This sequence joins TRBV5-1 and TRBJ2-5, with TRBD2 as a possible D gene (6 bases). V lost 4 bases and J 0 bases, leaving 16 bases between the germline ends. This CDR3 spans 16 amino acids. The V gene's germline CDR1 is SGHRS and CDR2 YFSETQ. In nucleotides, the CDR3 is TGCGCCAGCAGCGCGGGACGATACCCGTACCAAGAGACCCAGTACTTC. Translation gives CASSAGRYPYQETQYF.

This clonotype has just one count. The chain carries TRBV6-1 and TRBJ2-7; 8 bases match TRBD2. V was clipped by 5 bases and J by 4 bases; unmatched bases: 10. From germline, CDR1 is MNHNS and CDR2 SASEGT. This CDR3 is built from 15 residues. CDR3 residues: CASSYAGGRGYEQYF. CDR3 nucleotide sequence: TGTGCCAGCAGTTACGCGGGGGGCAGGGGTTACGAGCAGTACTTC.

This clonotype occurred a few times. The rearrangement uses TRBV7-2 and TRBJ2-2, with 10 bases lining up with TRBD1. Germline loops: CDR1 SGHTA, CDR2 FQGNSA. The ends lost 5 bases at V and 1 base at J; junction bases unmatched: 4. This CDR3 spans 16 amino acids. CDR3 coding DNA: TGTGCCAGCAGCCCGTGGACAGGGGGGAACACCGGGGAGCTGTTTTTT. Translation gives CASSPWTGGNTGELFF.

This rearrangement joins TRBV28 to TRBJ2-7, with D tentatively TRBD2 (5 bases). The CDR3 runs to 15 residues. V was trimmed by 6 bases and J by 2 bases, leaving 17 bases between them. Looked up from germline, CDR1 is MDHEN and CDR2 is SYDVKM. The DNA of the CDR3 is TGTGCCAGCAGCCAAGGAGGACTGCCTACCTACGAGCAGTACTTC. It translates to CASSQGGLPTYEQYF.

Here the CDR3 DNA reads TGTGCCAGCAGCGTAAACCCACGGGAGACCCAGTACTTC. Translating gives CASSVNPRETQYF. The chain employs TRBV9 and TRBJ2-5, with D uncertain. This CDR3 spans 13 amino acids. Trimming stripped 1 base from V and 5 bases from J, with 9 bases between. Germline V gene lookup returns CDR1 SGDLS and CDR2 YYNGEE.

In its sample, this clonotype was seen a few times. The rearrangement joins TRBV28 to TRBJ2-6; D unresolved. The CDR3 runs 15 residues. Germline CDR1 and CDR2: MDHEN and SYDVKM. Trimming stripped 6 bases from V and 2 bases from J, with 11 bases between. For the CDR3, the DNA is TGTGCCAGCAGGGGGAATGACCCTGGGGCCAACGTCCTGACTTTC. Translated, it gives CASRGNDPGANVLTF.

The genes are TRBV6-6 and TRBJ2-5, with D perhaps matching TRBD2 (5 bases). Germline CDR1 and CDR2: MNHNY and SVGAGI (reference sequence). The CDR3 is made up of 15 amino acids. V dropped 0 bases and J dropped 2 bases, with 10 bases sitting between them. The CDR3 coding sequence is TGTGCCAGCAGTTACTCGTCTAGCCTACAAGAGACCCAGTACTTC. It is translated as CASSYSSSLQETQYF.

This clonotype was seen only a few times. The J gene is TRBJ1-5, the V gene TRBV20-1, with TRBD1 as a possible D gene (5 bases). The CDR3 length is 13 residues. Germline V CDR1 and CDR2: DFQATT, SNEGSKA (reference sequence). Trimming cost V 6 bases and J 4 bases, with 13 bases left between them. This CDR3 reads CSAGGVINQPQHF. The CDR3 region has the DNA TGCAGTGCGGGGGGGGTGATTAATCAGCCCCAGCATTTT.

CDR3 coding DNA: TGTGCCACCAGCAGAGACGGTGGGGGGAACACAGATACGCAGTATTTT. Translating gives CATSRDGGGNTDTQYF. The V gene is TRBV15, the J gene TRBJ2-3; tentatively, D is TRBD2 (6 bases). The CDR3 runs to 16 residues. Per germline, CDR1 LNHNV and CDR2 YYDKDF (reference sequence). Trimming shortened V by 0 bases and J by 2 bases, and 12 bases separated the two germline ends.